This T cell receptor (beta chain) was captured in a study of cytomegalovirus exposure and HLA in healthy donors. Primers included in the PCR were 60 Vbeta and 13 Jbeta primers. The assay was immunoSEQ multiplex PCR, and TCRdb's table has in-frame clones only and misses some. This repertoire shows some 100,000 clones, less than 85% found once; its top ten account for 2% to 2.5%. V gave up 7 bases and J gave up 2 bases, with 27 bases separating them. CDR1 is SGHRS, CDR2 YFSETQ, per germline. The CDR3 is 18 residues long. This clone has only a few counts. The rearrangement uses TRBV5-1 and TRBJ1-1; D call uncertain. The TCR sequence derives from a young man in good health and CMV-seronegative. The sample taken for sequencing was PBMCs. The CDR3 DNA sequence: TGCGCCAGCCCTTATGACTCCTTGACGAGCCGGGTTAACACTGAAGCTTTCTTT. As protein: CASPYDSLTSRVNTEAFF.